The next 32 T cell receptor beta chains were all read from a single sample in a study of CD8 T cells in Susac syndrome. RNA, at roughly 0.45 to 1 ug, was reverse transcribed with random hexamers. TCRdb fed the immunoSEQ multiplex PCR reads into MiXCR, producing one record per CDR3 protein. The sample has over 130,000 distinct CDR3 sequences; 95% are singletons. Source material: CD4+ T cells from PBMCs. The receptor source for this set is a human donor with Susac syndrome.

CDR3 DNA: TGTGCCAGCAGCGTAGGTTCCCTGGCGGGGGCCTACAATGAGCAGTTCTTC. It translates to CASSVGSLAGAYNEQFF. V usage is TRBV9 and J usage is TRBJ2-1; 7 nucleotides match TRBD2. This CDR3 region has 17 residues. Per the germline V gene, CDR1 is SGDLS and CDR2 is YYNGEE. Trimming cost V 0 bases and J 2 bases; bases outside gene matches: 8.

CDR3 protein: CASVQGYQETQYF. In DNA, the CDR3 is TGTGCCAGCGTGCAGGGGTACCAAGAGACCCAGTACTTC. The V gene is TRBV2, the J gene TRBJ2-5, with TRBD1 as a possible D gene (6 bases). The CDR3 has 13 amino acids. Looked up from germline, CDR1 is SNHLY and CDR2 is FYNNEI. Trimming took 8 bases from V and 0 from J, leaving 10 bases between them.

The chain couples TRBV9 to TRBJ2-1; TRBD1 might be the D (5 bases). The V gene's germline CDR1 is SGDLS and CDR2 YYNGEE. CDR3 length equals 15 residues. Trimming took off 0 bases at V and 5 bases at J, with 12 bases between the two ends. The CDR3 loop reads CASSVDGHTNNEQFF. CDR3 DNA sequence: TGTGCCAGCAGCGTAGACGGACACACCAACAATGAGCAGTTCTTC.

The CDR3 reads CASSQDPHEQYF. DNA of the CDR3: TGTGCCAGCAGCCAGGACCCCCACGAGCAGTACTTC. The chain is built from TRBV28 and TRBJ2-7, with D unclear. The germline CDR1 and CDR2 sequences are MDHEN and SYDVKM. With 6 bases removed from V and 5 bases from J, the gap between germline ends came to 11 bases. The CDR3 consists of 12 residues.

The chain links TRBV5-6 to TRBJ1-1; the D gene is possibly TRBD1 (6 bases). The CDR3 is 14 residues long. Trimming cost V 2 bases and J 1 base, with 9 bases left between them. CDR1 is SGHDT and CDR2 is YYEEEE in the germline V gene. The CDR3 DNA sequence: TGTGCCAGCAGCTTCGGACAGCGGAACACTGAAGCTTTCTTT. Its translation is CASSFGQRNTEAFF.

This clonotype was seen once. The DNA of the CDR3 is TGCGCCAGCAGCCAAGAGCTTCCGGGATCCGCTTTCTTT. This encodes CASSQELPGSAFF. The chain links TRBV4-1 to TRBJ1-1; D is undetermined. Trimming left V 0 bases short and J 11 bases short, with 13 bases between. Germline assignment: CDR1 MGHRA and CDR2 YSYEKL. CDR3 length: 13 residues.

The chain recombines TRBV5-1 with TRBJ2-3; a weak D match, TRBD1 (6 bases). The germline V gene encodes CDR1 SGHRS and CDR2 YFSETQ. This CDR3 is built from 12 residues. V lost 4 bases to trimming and J lost 9 bases, with 12 bases between them. This CDR3 reads CASSPPQGTQYF. In nucleotides, the CDR3 is TGCGCCAGCAGCCCTCCGCAGGGGACGCAGTATTTT.

The rearrangement joins TRBV27 to TRBJ2-7; tentatively, D is TRBD1 or TRBD2 (6 bases each). The germline V gene encodes CDR1 MNHEY and CDR2 SMNVEV (reference sequence). This CDR3 has 14 amino acids. V lost 5 bases and J 6 bases, leaving 17 bases between the germline ends. The CDR3 spells CASSPRRGGGEQYF. DNA of the CDR3: TGTGCCAGCAGTCCACGCCGCGGAGGGGGCGAGCAGTACTTC.

The chain uses TRBV7-9 and TRBJ2-7; 7 nucleotides line up with TRBD1. The CDR3 runs 15 residues. The J segment lost 3 bases and the V segment lost 5 bases, leaving 10 bases of the junction unmatched. CDR1 and CDR2 (germline): SEHNR, FQNEAQ (reference sequence). CDR3 loop: CASSNDRVWIYEQYF. The CDR3 DNA reads TGTGCCAGCAGCAACGACAGGGTTTGGATCTACGAGCAGTACTTC.

In this sample, this clonotype turned up once. V and J are TRBV20-1 and TRBJ2-7; a weak D match, TRBD2 (6 bases). CDR3 length: 14 amino acids. Per germline, CDR1 DFQATT and CDR2 SNEGSKA (reference sequence). Deletions cut 3 bases from V and 5 bases from J, with 17 bases between. CDR3 sequence reads: CSASSARGFDEQYF. In DNA form, the CDR3 reads TGCAGTGCTAGTAGCGCGCGGGGATTCGACGAGCAGTACTTC.

V usage is TRBV24-1 and J usage is TRBJ1-2; D remains unclear. The germline CDR1 and CDR2 sequences are KGHDR and SFDVKD. V gave up 2 bases and J gave up 4 bases, with 16 bases separating them. The CDR3 runs 16 residues. CDR3 loop: CATSDSRPRRGYGYTF. The CDR3 nucleotides are TGTGCCACCAGTGATTCACGGCCGCGACGTGGCTATGGCTACACCTTC.

The genes are TRBV12-3 or TRBV12-4 and TRBJ2-3; 13 nucleotides align to TRBD2. The CDR3 consists of 16 residues. With V trimmed by 3 bases and J by 5 bases, 5 bases remained unmatched. CDR3 in amino acids: CASSLGLAGIGDTQYF. CDR3 in DNA: TGTGCCAGCAGTTTGGGACTAGCGGGAATCGGAGATACGCAGTATTTT.

The J gene is TRBJ2-3, the V gene TRBV29-1; D unclear. Germline V lookup: CDR1 SQVTM, CDR2 ANQGSEA. This CDR3 comprises 13 residues. Trimming removed 2 bases at V and 0 bases at J, with 6 bases between. CDR3 protein: CSVELPSTDTQYF. CDR3 nucleotide sequence: TGCAGCGTTGAACTTCCGAGCACAGATACGCAGTATTTT.

V gene TRBV29-1 combines with J gene TRBJ2-7, with 9 bases aligning to TRBD1. The CDR3 has 13 residues. V dropped 7 bases and J dropped 2; count of bases not matched to a gene: 6. Germline assignment: CDR1 SQVTM and CDR2 ANQGSEA. Written as DNA, the CDR3 is TGCAGCGCTATGACAGGGGGACCCTACGAGCAGTACTTC. Translated: CSAMTGGPYEQYF.

The chain uses TRBV20-1 and TRBJ2-1; TRBD2 aligns across 13 bases. V shed 6 bases, J shed 5 bases, and the junction held 4 bases outside the gene matches. Germline-derived CDR1 and CDR2 are DFQATT and SNEGSKA (reference sequence). The CDR3 spans 14 residues. The CDR3 DNA reads as TGCAGTGCCAGACTAGCGGGAGGTAACAATGAGCAGTTCTTC. This sequence encodes CSARLAGGNNEQFF.

V and J are TRBV30 and TRBJ1-1; no definite D call. This CDR3 has 13 amino acids. CDR1 is GTSNPN, CDR2 SVGIG, per germline (reference sequence). Trimming removed 1 base from V and 1 base from J, with 7 bases in between. In nucleotides, the CDR3 is TGTGCCTGGAGTGAAACCCAGAACACTGAAGCTTTCTTT. This sequence encodes CAWSETQNTEAFF.

V and J are TRBV6-5 and TRBJ2-1, with TRBD2 as a possible D gene (6 bases). V shed 1 base and J shed 8 bases, with 15 bases lying between them. Germline V lookup: CDR1 MNHEY, CDR2 SVGAGI. The CDR3 consists of 15 residues. CDR3 sequence: CASSYLGDPGDEQFF. CDR3 sequence (DNA): TGTGCCAGCAGTTACTTGGGGGACCCGGGGGATGAGCAGTTCTTC.

This clonotype has a single count. This chain connects TRBV20-1 to TRBJ1-2; D might be TRBD1 (5 bases). Germline assignment: CDR1 DFQATT and CDR2 SNEGSKA (reference sequence). The CDR3 runs to 16 residues. With 2 bases removed from V and 4 bases from J, the gap between germline ends came to 20 bases. The CDR3 is CSARSVFQGIAYGYTF. In DNA, the CDR3 is TGCAGTGCTAGATCCGTTTTTCAGGGCATCGCCTATGGCTACACCTTC.

This chain uses TRBV20-1 with TRBJ1-2, with unresolved D. CDR1 and CDR2 from the germline V gene are DFQATT and SNEGSKA (reference sequence). The CDR3 is 14 residues long. Trimming pared 3 bases from V and 3 bases from J, leaving 14 bases between. For the CDR3, the DNA is TGCAGTGCTAGTGGCTTTGGGGTTGACTATGGCTACACCTTC. Amino acid sequence: CSASGFGVDYGYTF.

The genes are TRBV29-1 and TRBJ2-1; 11 positions agree with TRBD2. The J segment lost 8 bases and the V segment lost 8 bases, leaving 5 bases of the junction unmatched. Germline V gives CDR1 SQVTM, CDR2 ANQGSEA. The CDR3 covers 12 residues. The CDR3 region is CSFSGRVDEQFF. The DNA of the CDR3 is TGCAGCTTTAGCGGGAGGGTCGATGAGCAGTTCTTC.

V and J are TRBV7-8 and TRBJ2-6; D remains ambiguous. The CDR3 is 10 amino acids. Germline CDR1 is SGHVS and CDR2 is FQNEAQ. V was clipped by 5 bases and J by 8 bases, with 1 base between them. CDR3 amino acids: CASSPNVLTF. The DNA of the CDR3 is TGTGCCAGCAGCCCCAACGTCCTGACTTTC.

V and J are TRBV4-1 and TRBJ2-3; no firm D call. V was shortened by 1 base and J by 3 bases, with 8 bases between the two germline ends. This CDR3 has 14 amino acids. CDR1 is MGHRA, CDR2 YSYEKL, per germline. This CDR3 is CASSQGSETDTQYF. The CDR3 nucleotides read TGCGCCAGCAGCCAAGGATCCGAGACAGATACGCAGTATTTT.

The rearrangement links TRBV29-1 to TRBJ2-3; D is unclear. Germline CDR1 SQVTM, CDR2 ANQGSEA. The germline V and J ends were trimmed by 2 bases and 2 bases, with 11 bases remaining between them. The CDR3 spans 14 residues. The CDR3 protein is CSVESLWYTDTQYF. As DNA, the CDR3 is TGCAGCGTTGAAAGTTTGTGGTACACAGATACGCAGTATTTT.

This clonotype was observed a handful of times. This chain links TRBV3-1 with TRBJ1-2; D not resolved. Germline values: CDR1 LGHDT, CDR2 YNNKEL (reference sequence). Trimming pared 0 bases from V and 7 bases from J, leaving 6 bases between. CDR3 size: 12 residues. This CDR3 is CASSQDRGGYTF. CDR3 sequence (DNA): TGTGCCAGCAGCCAAGATCGGGGTGGCTACACCTTC. Full variable domain (outside the CDR3, taken from reference TRBV3-1 and TRBJ1-2): DTAVSQTPKYLVTQMGNDKSIKCEQNLGHDTMYWYKQDSKKFLKIMFSYNNKELIINETVPNRFSPKSPDKAHLNLHINSLELGDSAVYFCASSQDRGGYTFGSGTRLTVV.

V usage is TRBV28 and J usage is TRBJ1-2, with no clear D. Trimming took 7 bases from V and 2 from J, leaving 8 bases between them. The CDR3 runs 12 residues. Germline V lookup: CDR1 MDHEN, CDR2 SYDVKM. The CDR3 DNA reads as TGTGCCAGCACTTACAGCAACTATGGCTACACCTTC. This codes for CASTYSNYGYTF.

The chain joins TRBV28 to TRBJ1-1; D is perhaps TRBD1 (5 bases). Per the germline V gene, CDR1 is MDHEN and CDR2 is SYDVKM. The CDR3 loop spans 15 amino acids. Deletions cut 6 bases from V and 1 base from J, with 15 bases between. The CDR3 region has the DNA TGTGCCAGCAGCCCCAATCTGGGGCGGAACACTGAAGCTTTCTTT. It is translated as CASSPNLGRNTEAFF.

The DNA for the CDR3 is TGTGCCAGCAGCTTAGGCCGACAGGGGAGCTATGGCTACACCTTC. This sequence encodes CASSLGRQGSYGYTF. The chain employs TRBV7-2 and TRBJ1-2; 8 bases match TRBD1. This CDR3 region has 15 residues. The V and J ends lost 1 base and 4 bases, in that order; junction bases with no gene match: 5. CDR1 is SGHTA and CDR2 is FQGNSA in the germline V gene.

In DNA, the CDR3 is TGTGCCACCAGCACGTTCGACGAGTGCGCCGAGCAGTACTTC. It encodes CATSTFDECAEQYF. This rearrangement joins TRBV15 to TRBJ2-7, with no clear D. This CDR3 region has 14 residues. V lost 4 bases, J lost 6 bases, and 16 bases lay in between. Germline CDR1 and CDR2: LNHNV and YYDKDF (reference sequence).

The rearrangement links TRBV5-6 to TRBJ2-6; D is unresolved. This CDR3 is 16 amino acids long. CDR1 SGHDT and CDR2 YYEEEE come from the germline V gene. V was cut by 0 bases and J by 0 bases, with 7 bases left in between. This chain's CDR3 is CASSLAAGSGANVLTF. In nucleotides, the CDR3 is TGTGCCAGCAGCTTGGCCGCTGGCTCTGGGGCCAACGTCCTGACTTTC.

V and J are TRBV9 and TRBJ1-3; TRBD1 might be the D (6 bases). V lost 0 bases to trimming and J lost 4 bases, with 17 bases between them. The CDR3 spans 17 residues. Germline CDR1 is SGDLS and CDR2 is YYNGEE. The CDR3 region is CASSVAPSQGKGNTIYF. In nucleotides, the CDR3 is TGTGCCAGCAGCGTAGCTCCCAGCCAGGGGAAGGGAAACACCATATATTTT.

In regard to this clonotype: A read error may produce the germline difference seen at one junction end. The V and J genes are TRBV25-1 and TRBJ2-3; 10 bases agree with TRBD2. The CDR3 extends over 16 amino acids. CDR1 is MGHDK and CDR2 is SYGVNS in the germline V gene. The CDR3 sequence is CASSEVQRGGTDTQYF. DNA for the CDR3: TGTGCCAGCAGTGAAGTCCAGCGGGGGGGCACGGATACGCAGTATTTT.

The chain recombines TRBV9 with TRBJ1-4; D may be TRBD1 (5 bases). Looked up from germline, CDR1 is SGDLS and CDR2 is YYNGEE. This CDR3 comprises 17 residues. V was clipped by 2 bases and J by 7 bases, with 21 bases between them. Here the CDR3 reads CASSVGARSGGSEKLFF. As DNA, the CDR3 is TGTGCCAGCAGCGTTGGGGCCCGTTCTGGGGGTAGTGAAAAACTGTTTTTT.